This T cell receptor (beta chain) was observed in a study of T-cell reconstitution after alpha-beta-depleted transplantation in children listed by TCRdb under 2016. At the level of the whole study: Using TCR repertoire profiling, the study followed T-cell immune reconstitution in a quantitative way in children after TCRalphabeta/CD19-depleted allogeneic hematopoietic cell transplantation.

From V the trimming removes 2 bases and from J it removes 1 base, while the gene matches leave 7 bases of the junction unaccounted for. The germline V gene sets CDR1 to MDHEN and CDR2 to SYDVKM. From its cysteine to its phenylalanine, the CDR3 spans 16 amino acids. Only the CDR3 DNA stays, 48 bases, in frame from base 1. Library preparation was by PCR. Sequencing used an Illumina HiSeq 2500. Molecular barcoding was employed in the preparation of TCR libraries, with unique molecular identifiers being used to normalize TCRbeta repertoire quantification. The raw public reads went through TCRdb reprocessing: fastp at Q25, MiXCR clone calling, in-frame beta chains kept. When rows share a CDR3 protein, they turn into one entry using the most common DNA and genes. The sample table shows hundreds of thousands of distinct CDR3 sequences, and approximately 10% are seen once. The top ten constitute around a quarter of the sample.

This clonotype has a count of ten or more. Its antigen target is currently unknown. Within one base of it there is no much larger clone, and no base qualities were kept. The treatment or condition label on this specimen signifies: allogeneic hematopoietic cell transplantation with graft depleted of TCRalphabeta T cells and CD19 B cells. TCRalphabeta/CD19-depleted allogeneic hematopoietic cell grafts were given to the transplant recipients, all of whom were children. The study at large found these results: About two months after transplant, the apparently early recovery of alphabetaT-cell counts reportedly depended on just several hundred clones that had expanded rapidly and came from non-depleted graft cells. In some patients, the high TCRbeta diversity seen at day 60 was put down to recipient T cells and intrathymic progenitors that had survived conditioning. Hyperexpanded clone frequencies declined over subsequent months; after one year, T-cell counts and TCRbeta diversity were mostly attributed to newly produced T cells.

This TCR came from a male patient under 10 years old who had a stem cell transplant for chronic granulomatous disease, so the T cells may come from the graft donor. The input for sequencing was peripheral blood, taken 180 days after TCRalphabeta/CD19-depleted stem cell transplant. The rearrangement combines TRBV28 with TRBJ2-7; 8 bases in the junction line up with TRBD1. The CDR3 reads CASSLLGTGQSYEQYF. In nucleotides, the sequence is TGTGCCAGCAGTTTACTCGGGACAGGCCAATCCTACGAGCAGTACTTC.